This T cell receptor (beta chain) was observed in a study of metastatic and nonmetastatic thyroid tumors. Study summary: Across blood and tumor or nodule tissue, repertoires from malignant and benign thyroid patients were compared with one another.

Relative to its sample, this clone is medium-sized. The antigen is unknown. The junction and the germline gene differ at one end; a read error may be behind it. Original processing methods: Across clinicopathological groups, CDR3 differences served as the basis for building a distant-metastasis classifier for papillary thyroid cancer. TCRdb called clones again from the PCR reads with MiXCR. V and J calls and clone size were set by TCRdb, not the authors. The sample has some 21,000 clones, roughly 24% seen once; the top ten hold roughly 5.9%. Each patient went into thyroid surgery without having received any treatment. General study points: As reported, TCR beta diversity in blood and tumor was significantly higher in malignant thyroid tumors than in benign nodules.

This CDR3 has 14 residues. Germline V lookup: CDR1 SNHLY, CDR2 FYNNEI. The origin of this receptor is a female donor with papillary thyroid cancer or a benign thyroid nodule (not recorded which). Some clones in this sample may be carry-over from other donors' samples. Sequencing was performed on tumor tissue. The genes are TRBV2 and TRBJ2-7, with 7 bases matching TRBD1. The CDR3 DNA reads as TGTGCCAGCAGGGAAGACAGGGTGACCTACGAGCAGTACTTC. Its translation is CASREDRVTYEQYF.